Described below is a single TCR beta chain sequence and its context. This specimen comes from a study of T cell changes during pregnancy in multiple sclerosis. Only in-frame clones appear in the TCRdb table, and some are missing; sequencing was by immunoSEQ multiplex PCR. The sample holds more than 95,000 clones; approximately 95% are singletons and the top ten take 0.99%. This CDR3 is 16 amino acids long. The V gene's germline CDR1 is MGHRA and CDR2 YSYEKL. Trimming stripped 1 base from V and 0 bases from J, with 10 bases between. The chain employs TRBV4-1 and TRBJ2-1, with D hard to call. The origin of this receptor is a female donor with multiple sclerosis, enrolled in a pregnancy study. Sequenced material: peripheral blood, taken after pregnancy. The chain's CDR3 is CASSQVHMVSYNEQFF. The CDR3 DNA reads as TGCGCCAGCAGCCAAGTTCACATGGTCTCCTACAATGAGCAGTTCTTC.